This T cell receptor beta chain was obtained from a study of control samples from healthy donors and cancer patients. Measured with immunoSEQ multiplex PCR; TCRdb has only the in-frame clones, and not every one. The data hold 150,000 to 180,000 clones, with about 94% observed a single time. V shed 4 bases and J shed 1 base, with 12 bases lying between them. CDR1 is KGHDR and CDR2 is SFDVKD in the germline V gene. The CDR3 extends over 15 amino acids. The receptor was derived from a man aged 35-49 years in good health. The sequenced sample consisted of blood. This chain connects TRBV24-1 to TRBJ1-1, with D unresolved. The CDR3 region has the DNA TGTGCCACCAGTGAAAAGGGTTTCGGGAACACTGAAGCTTTCTTT. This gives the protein CATSEKGFGNTEAFF.